What follows are 8 T cell receptor beta chains derived from one specimen sequenced in a study of blood T cell repertoires in COVID-19. Libraries were prepared by immunoSEQ multiplex PCR; TCRdb keeps only in-frame clonotypes and omits some of them. The repertoire holds 30,000 to 40,000 clones, with approximately 88% as singletons. The specimen was peripheral blood. The source is a man between 60 and 75 years old with active COVID-19.

This chain joins TRBV19 and TRBJ1-6; perhaps TRBD1 as D (5 bases). Trimming took off 3 bases at V and 5 bases at J, with 8 bases between the two ends. The CDR3 extends over 14 amino acids. CDR1 is LNHDA and CDR2 is SQIVND in the germline V gene (reference sequence). In DNA, the CDR3 is TGTGCCAGTAGTATCGTGACAGATAATTCACCCCTCCACTTT. Protein: CASSIVTDNSPLHF. Using reference TRBV19 and TRBJ1-6 for the parts outside the CDR3, the full variable domain is DGGITQSPKYLFRKEGQNVTLSCEQNLNHDAMYWYRQDPGQGLRLIYYSQIVNDFQKGDIAEGYSVSREKKESFPLTVTSAQKNPTAFYLCASSIVTDNSPLHFGNGTRLTVT.

V and J are TRBV29-1 and TRBJ2-2; D is possibly TRBD2 (5 bases). Trimming removed 4 bases at V and 5 bases at J, with 11 bases between. The CDR3 is 13 amino acids. Per the germline V gene, CDR1 is SQVTM and CDR2 is ANQGSEA. The CDR3 loop reads CSVGGYNTGELFF. CDR3 nucleotides: TGCAGCGTTGGCGGGTATAATACCGGGGAGCTGTTTTTT.

V usage is TRBV5-1 and J usage is TRBJ2-1, with 8 bases that match TRBD2. Germline V gene sequence: CDR1 SGHRS, CDR2 YFSETQ. V was pared by 0 bases and J by 4 bases, with 6 bases of the junction left unmatched. The CDR3 loop spans 16 amino acids. The CDR3 DNA reads TGCGCCAGCAGCTTGGGTACGGGAGGGGGTTACAATGAGCAGTTCTTC. Its translation is CASSLGTGGGYNEQFF.

V usage is TRBV6-5 and J usage is TRBJ2-3; D gene ambiguous. Germline V CDR1 and CDR2: MNHEY, SVGAGI. The V gene lost 2 bases and the J gene lost 5 bases, with 17 bases spanning the gap. The CDR3 spans 16 residues. This chain's CDR3 is CASSYVAVQPGDTQYF. The CDR3 nucleotides read TGTGCCAGCAGTTACGTGGCCGTCCAACCGGGAGATACGCAGTATTTT.

The V call is TRBV19, the J call TRBJ1-5; 9 bases line up with TRBD1. The CDR3 is 13 residues long. The ends lost 8 bases at V and 4 bases at J; junction bases unmatched: 3. Germline V gene sequence: CDR1 LNHDA, CDR2 SQIVND (reference sequence). CDR3 in amino acids: CASAGQGNQPQHF. CDR3 nucleotides: TGTGCCAGTGCGGGACAGGGAAATCAGCCCCAGCATTTT.

V usage is TRBV7-9 and J usage is TRBJ2-5; TRBD1 matches 12 bases. V shed 5 bases and J 5 bases; nucleotides not matched to a gene: 6. The CDR3 has 15 amino acids. Per the germline V gene, CDR1 is SEHNR and CDR2 is FQNEAQ (reference sequence). The CDR3 DNA reads TGTGCCAGCAGCGTCCGGGACAGGGGGCCGGAGACCCAGTACTTC. Its protein is CASSVRDRGPETQYF.

J is TRBJ2-4 and V is TRBV6-6; 9 bases fit TRBD1. The CDR3 runs 15 residues. V was clipped by 5 bases and J by 3 bases; unmatched bases: 5. In germline, CDR1 is MNHNY, CDR2 SVGAGI (reference sequence). The chain's CDR3 is CASSAQGAGKNIQYF. The CDR3 DNA sequence: TGTGCCAGCAGTGCACAGGGGGCGGGCAAAAACATTCAGTACTTC.

The rearrangement uses TRBV4-1 and TRBJ2-7, with TRBD1 matching 8 bases. Germline V CDR1 and CDR2: MGHRA, YSYEKL. Trimming cost V 2 bases and J 6 bases; bases outside gene matches: 12. The length of the CDR3 is 16 residues. In DNA form, the CDR3 reads TGCGCCAGCAGCCAACCTGGACGGGACAGGCCGGGCGAGCAGTACTTC. Translating gives CASSQPGRDRPGEQYF.